The 7 T cell receptor beta chains given below trace back to one sample, sequenced in a study of T cell repertoires and HLA-DP antigens. Their antigen targets remain unknown. Produced via immunoSEQ multiplex PCR; TCRdb's table is partial and in-frame only. The data hold around 100,000 clones, with over 90% observed a single time. Input material: CD4+ T cells from PBMCs. All receptors come from a woman between 18 and 29 years old in good health and CMV-seronegative.

The chain is built from TRBV11-2 and TRBJ1-6, with D perhaps matching TRBD1 (5 bases). Trimming left V 5 bases short and J 3 bases short, with 11 bases between. There are 15 residues in the CDR3. Germline assignment: CDR1 SGHAT and CDR2 FQNNGV. The CDR3 sequence: CASSPRQSYNSPLHF. Written as DNA, the CDR3 is TGTGCCAGCAGCCCTAGACAGAGCTATAATTCACCCCTCCACTTT.

This chain links TRBV7-2 with TRBJ1-2; D is uncertain. This CDR3 has 11 amino acids. Germline assignment: CDR1 SGHTA and CDR2 FQGNSA. The CDR3, as DNA: TGTGCAGCCGGTAGGATCTATGGCTACACCTTC. It specifies CAAGRIYGYTF.

This CDR3 reads CASSQVRDAAYEQYF. CDR3 in DNA: TGCGCCAGCAGCCAAGTGAGGGACGCAGCCTACGAGCAGTACTTC. The chain links TRBV4-1 to TRBJ2-7; perhaps D is TRBD1 or TRBD2 (5 bases each). V lost 1 base to trimming and J lost 2 bases, with 12 bases between them. The CDR3 is 15 residues long. The germline gives CDR1 MGHRA, CDR2 YSYEKL.

Comments on this clone: This sample also contains other DNA sequences that code for the same CDR3. This chain uses TRBV19 with TRBJ1-5; D remains ambiguous. CDR1 and CDR2 from the germline V gene are LNHDA and SQIVND (reference sequence). This CDR3 is built from 12 residues. The germline V and J ends were trimmed by 4 bases and 4 bases, with 5 bases remaining between them. DNA for the CDR3: TGTGCCAGTAGTACGCGAAATCAGCCCCAGCATTTT. Encoded protein: CASSTRNQPQHF.

Only a few counts were recorded for this clone. This chain uses TRBV6-1 with TRBJ2-1; 7 nucleotides match TRBD1. Germline V gene sequence: CDR1 MNHNS, CDR2 SASEGT. The CDR3 totals 16 residues. Losses at the gene ends were 3 bases for V and 4 bases for J; bases not matched to a gene: 9. The CDR3 loop is CASSDERGLGYNEQFF. In DNA, the CDR3 is TGTGCCAGCAGTGATGAGAGGGGGCTGGGTTACAATGAGCAGTTCTTC.

The V call is TRBV9, the J call TRBJ1-2; TRBD1 is a possible D gene (6 bases). Trimming shortened V by 3 bases and J by 2 bases, and 17 bases separated the two germline ends. This CDR3 has 16 residues. Germline CDR1 reads SGDLS; CDR2 reads YYNGEE. CDR3 nucleotide sequence: TGTGCCAGCAGCGAAGACCCCACAGGGAAAAACTATGGCTACACCTTC. Protein: CASSEDPTGKNYGYTF.

In this sample, this clone turned up a few times. The chain combines TRBV7-9 with TRBJ1-2; D not resolved. The CDR3 is 12 residues long. The V gene's germline CDR1 is SEHNR and CDR2 FQNEAQ (reference sequence). Deletions cut 1 base from V and 5 bases from J, with 5 bases between. CDR3 sequence (DNA): TGTGCCAGCAGCTTAGACGGGTATGGCTACACCTTC. Amino acid sequence: CASSLDGYGYTF.